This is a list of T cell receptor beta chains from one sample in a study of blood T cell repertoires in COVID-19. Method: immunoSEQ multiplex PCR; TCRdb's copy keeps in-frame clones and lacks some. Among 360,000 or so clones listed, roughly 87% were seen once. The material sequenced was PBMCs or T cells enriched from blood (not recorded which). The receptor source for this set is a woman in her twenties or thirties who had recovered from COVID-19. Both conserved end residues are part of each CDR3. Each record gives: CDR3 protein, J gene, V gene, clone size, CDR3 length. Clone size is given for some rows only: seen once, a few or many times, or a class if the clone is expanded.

CASSLVEWREETQYF	TRBJ2-5	TRBV7-2	-	15
CASSFSAGRPNSYEQYF	TRBJ2-7	TRBV28	few	17
CASSRRDESTEAFF	TRBJ1-1	TRBV6-5	once	14
CAWNRQGNTEAFF	TRBJ1-1	TRBV30	-	13
CASSWGQGYEQYF	TRBJ2-7	TRBV27	-	13
CASSLTPSGSYSYEQYF	TRBJ2-7	TRBV5-1	-	17
CASSTLTSGGYNEQFF	TRBJ2-1	TRBV5-5	-	16
CASRAGFTEQFF	TRBJ2-1	TRBV2	-	12
CATSDPGTSGTDTQYF	TRBJ2-3	TRBV24-1	-	16
CASSEALQGRGELFF	TRBJ2-2	TRBV6-1	-	15
CASSGWGVGIAGANQPQHF	TRBJ1-5	TRBV6-4	-	19
CASSPQVGEYGYTF	TRBJ1-2	TRBV9	-	14
CASSLAQNTEAFF	TRBJ1-1	TRBV28	-	13
CASIPGGSGTYNEQFF	TRBJ2-1	TRBV7-9	-	16
CASSLWTGANYGYTF	TRBJ1-2	TRBV28	-	15
CASSRLAQGGLVGYTF	TRBJ1-2	TRBV4-1	once	16
CASSPHDSSTEQYF	TRBJ2-7	TRBV27	-	14
CASSSPGLAGRQYF	TRBJ2-7	TRBV28	-	14
CSVDSLPGDGYTF	TRBJ1-2	TRBV29-1	-	13
CASSIQGATDTQYF	TRBJ2-3	TRBV19	-	14
CASSLRVTGLGNTEAFF	TRBJ1-1	TRBV7-2	once	17
CAISPSGGLLYEQYF	TRBJ2-7	TRBV10-3	-	15
CASRISGKNGYTF	TRBJ1-2	TRBV12-3/TRBV12-4	-	13
CASKRQGTDTQYF	TRBJ2-3	TRBV5-1	-	13
CTSSQDRGGYTF	TRBJ1-2	TRBV1	once	12
CASRGELAGYTF	TRBJ1-2	TRBV2	-	12
CASSVAYRGGEQYF	TRBJ2-7	TRBV9	many	14
CASSTELAGGYNEQFF	TRBJ2-1	TRBV5-4	-	16
CATSRRTSSGGYNEQFF	TRBJ2-1	TRBV15	-	17
CASSFASSGTSVSYNEQFF	TRBJ2-1	TRBV5-1	-	19
CASSSRTGGTGNTIYF	TRBJ1-3	TRBV7-2	-	16
CASSYPKPGELFF	TRBJ2-2	TRBV6-5	-	13
CASSSFQDSNTIYF	TRBJ1-3	TRBV6-5	-	14
CASSPRGGGTEAFF	TRBJ1-1	TRBV3-1/TRBV3-2	-	14
CASKSGQGKIYGYTF	TRBJ1-2	TRBV19	-	15
CASSPGHLGNTEAFF	TRBJ1-1	TRBV5-1	-	15
CASGLGPRDTEAFF	TRBJ1-1	TRBV12-5	-	14
CASSKVEGGTDTQYF	TRBJ2-3	TRBV9	-	15
CASSYQDIPFF	TRBJ1-1	TRBV12-3/TRBV12-4	few	11
CASSLPDREMVYEQYF	TRBJ2-7	TRBV5-1	-	16
CASTGGGDTQYF	TRBJ2-3	TRBV27	-	12
CASSTDRGPGQKQFF	TRBJ2-1	TRBV7-2	-	15
CASSTTGTEAFF	TRBJ1-1	TRBV12-3/TRBV12-4	-	12
CASSLDRGSYNEQFF	TRBJ2-1	TRBV7-2	-	15
CASSKPGQGNTEAFF	TRBJ1-1	TRBV28	-	15
CASSPGQDTRYEQYF	TRBJ2-7	TRBV9	-	15
CASSHDDWNNEQFF	TRBJ2-1	TRBV6-2/TRBV6-3	-	14
CASSQDAGGISNQPQHF	TRBJ1-5	TRBV4-2	few	17
CASSQTRGARYGYTF	TRBJ1-2	TRBV14	once	15
CASSIGSGGANTGELFF	TRBJ2-2	TRBV19	-	17
CASSEDREPLYEQYF	TRBJ2-7	TRBV2	-	15
CASSLVLNEKLFF	TRBJ1-4	TRBV5-6	few	13
CASSPGVTSGSTTYEQYF	TRBJ2-7	TRBV7-2	-	18
CASSQEPGREFYNEQFF	TRBJ2-1	TRBV4-1	-	17
CASLREGPDRVTSGGRAGELFF	TRBJ2-2	TRBV27	-	22